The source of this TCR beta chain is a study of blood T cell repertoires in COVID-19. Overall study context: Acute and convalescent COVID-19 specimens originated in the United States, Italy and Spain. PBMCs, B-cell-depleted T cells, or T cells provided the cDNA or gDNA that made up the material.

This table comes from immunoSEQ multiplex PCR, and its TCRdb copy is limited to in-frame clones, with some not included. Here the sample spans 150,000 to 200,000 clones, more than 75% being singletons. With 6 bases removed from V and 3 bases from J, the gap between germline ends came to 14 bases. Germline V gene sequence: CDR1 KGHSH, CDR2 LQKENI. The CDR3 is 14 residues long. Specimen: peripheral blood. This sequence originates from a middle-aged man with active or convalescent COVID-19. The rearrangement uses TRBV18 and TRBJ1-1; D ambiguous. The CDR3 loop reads CASSPLNGDTEAFF. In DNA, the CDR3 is TGTGCCAGCTCCCCGCTTAACGGGGACACTGAAGCTTTCTTT.